This T cell receptor (beta chain) derives from a study of beta chain features in type 1 diabetes. Overall study: Examination covered under 120 million sorted cells spanning all samples. General study findings and limits: TCRB CDR3 length was moderately but significantly reduced in all four CD4+ subsets of Type 1 diabetes patients.

Cells sorted by CD45RO/CCR7/CD25/CD127/CD95/CD27 comprised CD4+ naive, central memory, regulatory and stem cell-like memory cells. This clone appeared a few times. The antigen is not known. The V gene lost 5 bases and the J gene lost 1 base, with 12 bases spanning the gap. Germline-derived CDR1 and CDR2 are SGHAT and FQNNGV. The CDR3 length is 15 residues. What was sequenced were expressed TCRB transcripts, since all of the isolated RNA had been reverse transcribed. Sequenced naive, central memory and regulatory T cell samples produced an average of approximately 3.5 million reads. The data were produced by immunoSEQ multiplex PCR, yet TCRdb's version contains in-frame clones alone and is incomplete. This sample has roughly 340,000 clones, with approximately 15% found just once.

What was sequenced was naive CD4+ T cells from blood. V is TRBV11-2 and J is TRBJ2-4; no firm D call. The sequence was collected from a woman aged 18 to 35 with type 1 diabetes. CDR3 sequence: CASSASSLAKNIQYF. In DNA form, the CDR3 reads TGTGCCAGCAGCGCCTCTAGTCTGGCCAAAAACATTCAGTACTTC.